This T cell receptor (beta chain) was documented in a study of glioma-infiltrating T cells after dendritic cell vaccination. Study background: Patients had newly diagnosed or recurrent glioblastoma and received dendritic cell vaccines. Dendritic cells derived from monocytes and pulsed with autologous tumor lysate formed the vaccine.

Notes on the study in general: Longer survival after dendritic cell vaccination followed higher pretreatment TIL content.

About this clone: Its antigen remains unidentified. A read error may produce the germline difference seen at one junction end.

CDR1 SGHKS and CDR2 YYEKEE come from the germline V gene (reference sequence). This CDR3 region has 13 residues. Generated by immunoSEQ multiplex PCR, the TCRdb table keeps only in-frame clones and is missing some. The data hold around 67,000 clones, with 81% observed a single time. The chain couples TRBV5-5 to TRBJ2-7; TRBD2 matches at 9 bases. Here the sequenced sample was blood, taken before dendritic cell vaccination. This receptor was obtained from a human donor with glioblastoma. CDR3 amino acids: CASRLASGEQQYF. CDR3 DNA: TGTGCCAGCAGGTTGGCTAGCGGGGAACAGCAGTACTTC. Full variable domain (rest looked up from reference TRBV5-5 and TRBJ2-7): DAGVTQSPTHLIKTRGQQVTLRCSPISGHKSVSWYQQVLGQGPQFIFQYYEKEERGRGNFPDRFSARQFPNYSSELNVNALLLGDSALYLCASRLASGEQQYFGPGTRLTVT.